Presented here are 19 T cell receptor beta chains from one specimen sequenced in a study of response to subunit inactivated influenza vaccine. Using its own MiXCR run on the RT-PCR reads, TCRdb lists one record per CDR3 protein. This sample has roughly 550,000 distinct CDR3 sequences, with approximately 20% found just once. This sample also belongs to another study, concerning T cells expressing NK-cell markers. That work adds: The TCR beta cDNA came from 5'RACE template switching with UMIs.

Source: CD4+ T cells sorted from PBMCs, taken roughly 13 days after vaccination. Every receptor here comes from a man in his fifties or sixties who received an inactivated influenza vaccine.

This clonotype has more than one count but fewer than ten. This chain joins TRBV27 and TRBJ2-5, with D perhaps matching TRBD1 (5 bases). CDR3 length: 18 amino acids. The ends were cut back, 3 bases at V and 2 bases at J, with 22 bases in the middle. Germline CDR1 MNHEY, CDR2 SMNVEV (reference sequence). CDR3 region: CASSFSGRKFDRQETQYF. CDR3 coding DNA: TGTGCCAGCAGTTTCTCGGGCCGCAAATTCGACAGACAAGAGACCCAGTACTTC.

This clonotype was detected only a few times. V gene TRBV5-5 combines with J gene TRBJ1-3; D is unresolved. Trimming removed 1 base from V and 0 bases from J, with 14 bases in between. The CDR3 has 17 residues. Germline CDR1 is SGHKS and CDR2 is YYEKEE (reference sequence). CDR3 residues: CASSLLANANSGNTIYF. DNA of the CDR3: TGTGCCAGCAGCTTGTTGGCAAACGCTAACTCTGGAAACACCATATATTTT.

J is TRBJ1-6 and V is TRBV20-1; D unclear. The CDR3 has 14 residues. Germline CDR1 is DFQATT and CDR2 is SNEGSKA (reference sequence). The V gene lost 0 bases and the J gene lost 8 bases, with 11 bases spanning the gap. CDR3 protein: CSARDGGRDSPLHF. Here the CDR3 DNA reads TGCAGTGCTAGAGATGGCGGCCGGGATTCACCCCTCCACTTT.

This clonotype was observed a handful of times. CDR3 in amino acids: CASSLAGSNEAFF. In DNA form, the CDR3 reads TGTGCCAGCAGCTTGGCGGGTTCCAATGAAGCTTTCTTT. The rearrangement joins TRBV5-4 to TRBJ1-1, with D unclear. Germline CDR1 is SGHNT and CDR2 is YYREEE (reference sequence). Deletions cut 0 bases from V and 7 bases from J, with 10 bases between. The CDR3 sequence is 13 residues long.

The chain links TRBV12-3 or TRBV12-4 to TRBJ2-3, with D possibly TRBD2 on 6 matching bases. The length of the CDR3 is 14 residues. Trimming cost V 4 bases and J 4 bases, with 12 bases left between them. The DNA of the CDR3 is TGTGCCAGCAGTTACGAATGGGGGGCAGATACGCAGTATTTT. This codes for CASSYEWGADTQYF.

CDR3 in amino acids: CSARDERSGRPDEQFF. DNA of the CDR3: TGCAGTGCTAGAGATGAGCGTAGCGGGAGGCCCGATGAGCAGTTCTTC. The chain recombines TRBV20-1 with TRBJ2-1; 10 bases line up with TRBD2. The germline V gene encodes CDR1 DFQATT and CDR2 SNEGSKA (reference sequence). The CDR3 runs to 16 residues. Unmatched junction bases numbered 10, after V lost 0 bases and J lost 8 bases.

The rearrangement uses TRBV5-1 and TRBJ2-6, with D tentatively TRBD1 (5 bases). Germline V gene sequence: CDR1 SGHRS, CDR2 YFSETQ. The V and J ends lost 5 bases and 4 bases respectively, with 13 bases between them. The CDR3 has 15 residues. Written as DNA, the CDR3 is TGCGCCAGCAGGCGGCAGGGCTCCGGGGCCAACGTCCTGACTTTC. Translating gives CASRRQGSGANVLTF.

This chain connects TRBV7-8 to TRBJ2-1, with D uncertain. The CDR3 runs 20 residues. Germline V CDR1 and CDR2: SGHVS, FQNEAQ. V was trimmed by 5 bases and J by 1 base, leaving 27 bases between them. CDR3 protein: CASSPTWFGSLPWSYNEQFF. In DNA, the CDR3 is TGTGCCAGCAGCCCGACATGGTTCGGCAGTCTTCCGTGGTCCTACAATGAGCAGTTCTTC.

This rearrangement joins TRBV4-1 to TRBJ2-7, with 9 bases lining up with TRBD2. Germline assignment: CDR1 MGHRA and CDR2 YSYEKL. V was clipped by 1 base and J by 3 bases; unmatched bases: 10. The CDR3 is made up of 17 amino acids. As DNA, the CDR3 is TGCGCCAGCAGCCAAGGAGTCCTAGCGGGAAGAAACTACGAGCAGTACTTC. Amino acid sequence: CASSQGVLAGRNYEQYF.

The chain recombines TRBV4-2 with TRBJ1-6; 8 bases agree with TRBD1. Unmatched junction bases numbered 12, after V lost 0 bases and J lost 8 bases. The CDR3 length is 18 residues. Germline V lookup: CDR1 LGHNA, CDR2 YNFKEQ. Written as DNA, the CDR3 is TGTGCCAGCAGCCAAGATCGATCTCCGGGACAGGAATATTCACCCCTCCACTTT. Translated: CASSQDRSPGQEYSPLHF.

This clonotype was picked up a small number of times. The chain employs TRBV7-3 and TRBJ2-3; 8 bases are shared with TRBD2. CDR3 length equals 15 residues. Germline V gives CDR1 SGHTA, CDR2 FQGTGA. The V segment lost 3 bases and the J segment 4 bases; nucleotides outside the gene matches: 6. The chain's CDR3 is CASSFVPGGADTQYF. CDR3 DNA sequence: TGTGCCAGCAGCTTTGTCCCGGGAGGGGCAGATACGCAGTATTTT.

The chain employs TRBV10-3 and TRBJ2-3, with 12 bases fitting TRBD2. V lost 6 bases to trimming and J lost 0 bases; unmatched junction nucleotides: 10. The CDR3 spans 18 residues. Germline CDR1 is ENHRY and CDR2 is SYGVKD. The CDR3: CAISRTSGGITSTDTQYF. CDR3 DNA: TGTGCCATCAGCCGCACTAGCGGGGGGATAACTAGCACAGATACGCAGTATTTT.

V and J are TRBV20-1 and TRBJ1-5; D remains ambiguous. Trimming cost V 4 bases and J 1 base, with 8 bases left between them. CDR1 and CDR2 (germline): DFQATT, SNEGSKA (reference sequence). This CDR3 contains 13 residues. CDR3 bases: TGCAGTGCTAACTCGGACAGCAATCAGCCCCAGCATTTT. It is translated as CSANSDSNQPQHF.

This sequence joins TRBV28 and TRBJ2-7; TRBD1 is a possible D gene (6 bases). Germline loops: CDR1 MDHEN, CDR2 SYDVKM. The CDR3 totals 14 residues. Trimming cost V 6 bases and J 6 bases, with 18 bases left between them. CDR3: CASRFRGQIAEQYF. The CDR3 nucleotides are TGTGCCAGCAGATTTAGGGGACAAATTGCCGAGCAGTACTTC.

This clonotype appeared a few times. The rearrangement uses TRBV5-1 and TRBJ1-3, with D hard to call. Trimming removed 0 bases at V and 7 bases at J, with 8 bases between. CDR1 SGHRS and CDR2 YFSETQ come from the germline V gene. The CDR3 covers 13 residues. CDR3 nucleotides: TGCGCCAGCAGCTTGGCATTTGGGAACACCATATATTTT. Translated: CASSLAFGNTIYF.

This chain links TRBV20-1 with TRBJ2-3; no clear D. Trimming took 3 bases from V and 0 from J, leaving 10 bases between them. The CDR3 consists of 14 residues. The germline V gene has CDR1 DFQATT and CDR2 SNEGSKA (reference sequence). The CDR3 protein is CSASFKHSTDTQYF. Written as DNA, the CDR3 is TGCAGTGCTAGTTTTAAGCATAGCACAGATACGCAGTATTTT.

This clonotype showed up just a few times. This CDR3 reads CASSQTSGVINEQFF. The CDR3, as DNA: TGTGCCAGCTCACAAACTAGCGGGGTTATTAATGAGCAGTTCTTC. The chain has TRBV18 and TRBJ2-1; the match to TRBD2 covers 10 bases. This CDR3 is 15 amino acids long. The V gene end was trimmed by 4 bases and the J gene end by 7 bases; junction bases not matched to a gene: 7. Germline V CDR1 and CDR2: KGHSH, LQKENI.

The CDR3 here is CASKQGAAQPQHF. In nucleotides, the CDR3 is TGTGCCAGCAAACAGGGGGCCGCTCAGCCCCAGCATTTT. This chain joins TRBV6-1 and TRBJ1-5; 9 bases match TRBD1. Trimming at V came to 7 bases and at J to 6 bases, leaving 4 bases not matched to a gene. Looked up from germline, CDR1 is MNHNS and CDR2 is SASEGT. The CDR3 totals 13 residues.

This clonotype was counted a few times. The chain carries TRBV12-3 or TRBV12-4 and TRBJ2-7; a weak D match, TRBD1 (6 bases). The CDR3 contains 15 residues. V dropped 6 bases and J dropped 1 base, with 16 bases sitting between them. This CDR3 is CASSQPSRGSYEQYF. The CDR3 DNA follows: TGTGCCAGCAGCCAGCCTTCGAGGGGGTCCTACGAGCAGTACTTC.